A single sample is the source of the 27 T cell receptor beta chains below, sequenced in a study of T-cell reconstitution after alpha-beta-depleted transplantation in children. Construction of the TCRbeta library involved unique molecular identifiers. TCRdb called the PCR reads again in MiXCR, with one record for every CDR3 protein. The sample includes about 980,000 distinct CDR3 sequences, about 26% of them seen just once. This material consisted of PBMCs, mostly from graft donor cells, taken 360 days after TCRalphabeta/CD19-depleted stem cell transplant. These receptors came from a boy younger than two who had a stem cell transplant for SCID, so the T cells may come from the graft donor.

This sequence joins TRBV15 and TRBJ2-4; no clear D. Trimming took 0 bases from V and 10 from J, leaving 7 bases between them. This CDR3 is 12 amino acids long. From germline, CDR1 is LNHNV and CDR2 YYDKDF (reference sequence). CDR3 nucleotide sequence: TGTGCCACCAGCAGAGATCTCGGGATTCAGTACTTC. Protein: CATSRDLGIQYF.

The gene calls are TRBV28 and TRBJ2-7, with 9 positions matching TRBD1. Germline values: CDR1 MDHEN, CDR2 SYDVKM. V shed 2 bases and J 5 bases; nucleotides not matched to a gene: 4. The CDR3 has 14 amino acids. The chain's CDR3 is CASSLGDREDEQYF. The DNA of the CDR3 is TGTGCCAGCAGTTTAGGGGACAGGGAGGACGAGCAGTACTTC.

This chain connects TRBV12-3 or TRBV12-4 to TRBJ2-2, with a weak D call TRBD2 (6 bases). This CDR3 is 13 amino acids long. Trimming left V 6 bases short and J 6 bases short, with 11 bases between. In DNA form, the CDR3 reads TGTGCCAGCAGCCGACTAGTTTCCGGGGAGCTGTTTTTT. The encoded protein is CASSRLVSGELFF.

This clonotype has a handful of counts. The CDR3, as DNA: TGCAGCGTAATATCGACAGGGAAGGTCGAGACCCAGTACTTC. This gives the protein CSVISTGKVETQYF. The chain recombines TRBV29-1 with TRBJ2-5; 7 bases line up with TRBD1. J was trimmed by 5 bases and V by 6 bases; bases with no gene match: 12. The CDR3 length is 14 residues. CDR1 and CDR2 (germline): SQVTM, ANQGSEA.

The V call is TRBV6-2 or TRBV6-3, the J call TRBJ2-7, with D hard to call. Deletions cut 2 bases from V and 4 bases from J, with 6 bases between. The CDR3 spans 12 residues. CDR1 and CDR2 from the germline V gene are MNHEY and SVGEGT. CDR3 in amino acids: CASSYPRYEQYF. CDR3 in DNA: TGTGCCAGCAGTTACCCACGATACGAGCAGTACTTC.

V is TRBV9 and J is TRBJ2-5; no reliable D call. Germline V CDR1 and CDR2: SGDLS, YYNGEE. This CDR3 has 14 amino acids. The ends were cut back, 2 bases at V and 6 bases at J, with 14 bases in the middle. CDR3 residues: CASSVAGSWQTQYF. The DNA for the CDR3 is TGTGCCAGCAGCGTCGCCGGGTCGTGGCAGACCCAGTACTTC.

The sample holds a few counts of this clonotype. The gene calls are TRBV7-6 and TRBJ2-6; D call uncertain. V gave up 3 bases and J gave up 3 bases, with 3 bases separating them. This CDR3 contains 13 residues. Per germline, CDR1 SGHVS and CDR2 FNYEAQ. CDR3 in DNA: TGTGCCAGCAGCTTTTTTGGGGCCAACGTCCTGACTTTC. This sequence encodes CASSFFGANVLTF.

The chain is built from TRBV27 and TRBJ2-7; D is perhaps TRBD2 (6 bases). V shed 6 bases and J shed 2 bases, with 17 bases lying between them. The CDR3 has 15 residues. Germline V gene lookup returns CDR1 MNHEY and CDR2 SMNVEV (reference sequence). The CDR3 reads CASSPLGRSPYEQYF. In DNA form, the CDR3 reads TGTGCCAGCAGCCCTCTAGGGAGGTCGCCCTACGAGCAGTACTTC.

V is TRBV25-1 and J is TRBJ2-3; 11 bases match TRBD1. This CDR3 region has 17 residues. J gave up 2 bases and V 4 bases, and 8 bases lay outside the gene matches. CDR1 and CDR2 from the germline V gene are MGHDK and SYGVNS. The CDR3 loop is CASSGPGQGVITDTQYF. Here the CDR3 DNA reads TGTGCCAGCAGTGGACCGGGACAGGGGGTGATCACAGATACGCAGTATTTT.

V gene TRBV4-1 combines with J gene TRBJ1-3; D is unresolved. CDR1 MGHRA and CDR2 YSYEKL come from the germline V gene. The CDR3 has 15 amino acids. Trimming left V 0 bases short and J 1 base short, with 7 bases between. CDR3 bases: TGCGCCAGCAGCCAAGATTTGACTTCTGGAAACACCATATATTTT. This sequence encodes CASSQDLTSGNTIYF.

This clonotype appeared many times. The chain uses TRBV5-1 and TRBJ2-7; the match to TRBD1 covers 8 bases. Germline V CDR1 and CDR2: SGHRS, YFSETQ. Germline trimming cut 4 bases from V and 3 bases from J; bases unmatched to any gene: 3. There are 13 residues in the CDR3. CDR3 loop: CASSTGTGYEQYF. The CDR3 nucleotides are TGCGCCAGCAGCACCGGGACAGGCTACGAGCAGTACTTC.

The J gene is TRBJ2-7, the V gene TRBV4-2, with D possibly being TRBD1 or TRBD2 (5 bases each). V lost 0 bases, J lost 6 bases, and 15 bases lay in between. The CDR3 length is 15 residues. Germline assignment: CDR1 LGHNA and CDR2 YNFKEQ. The CDR3 sequence: CASSQDSGWGTEQYF. The CDR3 DNA reads TGTGCCAGCAGCCAAGATTCCGGGTGGGGGACCGAGCAGTACTTC.

The V gene is TRBV6-1, the J gene TRBJ1-1, with 8 positions matching TRBD1. V lost 7 bases, J lost 1 base, and 8 bases stayed unmatched. The CDR3 is 15 residues long. CDR1 and CDR2 (germline): MNHNS, SASEGT. CDR3 DNA: TGTGCCAGCACCCGACCTGGACAGGGGAACACTGAAGCTTTCTTT. As protein: CASTRPGQGNTEAFF.

J is TRBJ2-1 and V is TRBV27, with 12 bases aligning to TRBD2. Germline V gene sequence: CDR1 MNHEY, CDR2 SMNVEV (reference sequence). The CDR3 runs 16 residues. The J segment lost 10 bases and the V segment lost 5 bases, leaving 12 bases of the junction unmatched. The CDR3 sequence: CASSTRLAGVLGEQFF. The CDR3 nucleotides read TGTGCCAGCAGTACCCGACTAGCGGGGGTCCTGGGGGAGCAGTTCTTC.

J is TRBJ2-3 and V is TRBV7-7; 8 bases match TRBD2. CDR3 length: 15 amino acids. Germline lookup yields CDR1 SSHAT and CDR2 FNYEAQ (reference sequence). With V trimmed by 5 bases and J by 8 bases, 12 bases remained unmatched. The DNA for the CDR3 is TGTGCCAGCAGCGAAAGGGGGGGACTAGAGGCTACGCAGTATTTT. This gives the protein CASSERGGLEATQYF.

This clonotype was detected only a few times. The chain employs TRBV5-1 and TRBJ2-5; no reliable D call. The CDR3 has 15 residues. Germline V gene sequence: CDR1 SGHRS, CDR2 YFSETQ. V lost 3 bases, J lost 0 bases, and 12 bases lay in between. In DNA, the CDR3 is TGCGCCAGCAGCTCTTCCCGAGAGTACCAAGAGACCCAGTACTTC. This codes for CASSSSREYQETQYF.

The CDR3 loop is CASSGSTIHEQYF. DNA for the CDR3: TGTGCCAGCAGCGGCTCGACAATCCACGAGCAGTACTTC. The chain has TRBV9 and TRBJ2-7; D unresolved. Germline CDR1 is SGDLS and CDR2 is YYNGEE. The length of the CDR3 is 13 residues. The ends were cut back, 3 bases at V and 5 bases at J, with 12 bases in the middle. Supplemented by reference TRBV9 and TRBJ2-7, the full variable domain reads DSGVTQTPKHLITATGQRVTLRCSPRSGDLSVYWYQQSLDQGLQFLIQYYNGEERAKGNILERFSAQQFPDLHSELNLSSLELGDSALYFCASSGSTIHEQYFGPGTRLTVT.

The V gene is TRBV6-5, the J gene TRBJ2-4; no reliable D call. Looked up from germline, CDR1 is MNHEY and CDR2 is SVGAGI. The V end was cut by 5 bases, the J end by 5 bases, with 10 bases between. This CDR3 comprises 13 residues. Here the CDR3 reads CASSLTGENIQYF. The CDR3 bases are TGTGCCAGCAGTCTGACTGGAGAAAACATTCAGTACTTC.

The rearrangement uses TRBV7-2 and TRBJ2-3; weak D call: TRBD2 (7 bases). Trimming stripped 1 base from V and 2 bases from J, with 13 bases between. Per germline, CDR1 SGHTA and CDR2 FQGNSA. This CDR3 is built from 16 residues. CDR3 protein: CASSLVGGGNTDTQYF. CDR3 nucleotide sequence: TGTGCCAGCAGCTTAGTTGGGGGGGGCAACACAGATACGCAGTATTTT.

This clonotype turned up a few times. The rearrangement joins TRBV10-3 to TRBJ1-1, with TRBD1 as a possible D gene (5 bases). CDR1 and CDR2 (germline): ENHRY, SYGVKD. The CDR3 extends over 12 amino acids. Trimming cost V 6 bases and J 7 bases, with 12 bases left between them. CDR3 nucleotides: TGTGCCATCAGGCCCGCGGGGGGTGAAGCTTTCTTT. This codes for CAIRPAGGEAFF.

V and J are TRBV29-1 and TRBJ1-1; a weak D match, TRBD1 (5 bases). The CDR3 is made up of 17 amino acids. Germline CDR1 reads SQVTM; CDR2 reads ANQGSEA. Trimming removed 6 bases at V and 1 base at J, with 24 bases between. CDR3 sequence reads: CSVPLTGYPVSNTEAFF. For the CDR3, the DNA is TGCAGCGTGCCCCTAACAGGCTACCCTGTCTCGAACACTGAAGCTTTCTTT.

This clonotype appeared a single time. This chain connects TRBV27 to TRBJ2-3; tentatively, D is TRBD1 or TRBD2 (5 bases each). Trimming left V 1 base short and J 4 bases short, with 21 bases between. This CDR3 comprises 18 residues. Germline V gene lookup returns CDR1 MNHEY and CDR2 SMNVEV (reference sequence). The CDR3 sequence is CASSLLASALRGPDTQYF. The CDR3 nucleotides are TGTGCCAGCAGTTTATTGGCCTCGGCACTTAGGGGACCAGATACGCAGTATTTT.

The genes are TRBV29-1 and TRBJ2-5; D gene uncertain. The CDR3 is 13 residues long. The germline V gene encodes CDR1 SQVTM and CDR2 ANQGSEA. The ends were cut back, 3 bases at V and 7 bases at J, with 15 bases in the middle. DNA of the CDR3: TGCAGCGTTGAGGGGTCTGTAACCGGGACCCAGTACTTC. It specifies CSVEGSVTGTQYF. The entire variable domain, with the rest obtained from reference TRBV29-1 and TRBJ2-5, is as follows: SAVISQKPSRDICQRGTSLTIQCQVDSQVTMMFWYRQQPGQSLTLIATANQGSEATYESGFVIDKFPISRPNLTFSTLTVSNMSPEDSSIYLCSVEGSVTGTQYFGPGTRLLVL.

The rearrangement links TRBV9 to TRBJ2-5; 10 nucleotides agree with TRBD2. The germline V gene has CDR1 SGDLS and CDR2 YYNGEE. The ends lost 0 bases at V and 4 bases at J; junction bases unmatched: 9. The CDR3 is 17 amino acids. CDR3 sequence: CASSVGKLAGDGETQYF. The CDR3 DNA reads as TGTGCCAGCAGCGTAGGGAAGCTAGCGGGGGACGGAGAGACCCAGTACTTC.

This clonotype came up a few times. The chain carries TRBV10-2 and TRBJ2-3, with TRBD1 matching over 11 bases. The CDR3 extends over 14 amino acids. The V gene's germline CDR1 is WSHSY and CDR2 SAAADI. V was pared by 5 bases and J by 5 bases, with 3 bases of the junction left unmatched. The CDR3 bases are TGCGCCAGCAGTAGGACAGGGGGCGGAGATACGCAGTATTTT. Its translation is CASSRTGGGDTQYF.

V gene TRBV6-1 combines with J gene TRBJ1-4, with 7 bases lining up with TRBD1. Germline V gene lookup returns CDR1 MNHNS and CDR2 SASEGT. The CDR3 runs 15 residues. The J segment lost 5 bases and the V segment lost 4 bases, leaving 7 bases of the junction unmatched. CDR3: CASSALGGQNEKLFF. CDR3 in DNA: TGTGCCAGCAGTGCATTGGGGGGACAGAATGAAAAACTGTTTTTT.

The DNA for the CDR3 is TGTGCCAGCAGCTCGGACAGGGTCGTCCGTGAGCAGTTCTTC. This translates into CASSSDRVVREQFF. This sequence joins TRBV7-2 and TRBJ2-1; 8 bases fit TRBD1. Germline values: CDR1 SGHTA, CDR2 FQGNSA. With 4 bases clipped from V and 9 bases from J, the junction kept 8 bases outside the gene matches. CDR3 size: 14 residues.